This T cell receptor (beta chain) was sequenced in a study of blood T cells in healthy people across ages. General observations from the study: Naive and antigen-experienced cells were not separated, limiting conclusive comparison. In older individuals, TCR beta diversity per million T cells was lower, falling roughly linearly with age.

V gave up 1 base and J gave up 9 bases; unmatched junction bases: 8. This CDR3 contains 14 residues. Germline lookup yields CDR1 DFQATT and CDR2 SNEGSKA (reference sequence). With a J-beta primer mix and a sample-barcoded 5' primer, a second PCR ran 7 to 11 cycles. Using its own MiXCR run on the 5' RACE reads, TCRdb lists one record per CDR3 protein. The data contain about 640,000 distinct CDR3 sequences, about 30% of them singletons. The sample holds many counts of this clonotype. Its antigen remains unknown. Caucasian individuals from Russia who were healthy and aged about 6 to 95 acted as donors. This clonotype was obtained from a woman of 80 years or more in good health. The V and J genes are TRBV20-1 and TRBJ2-1; 8 bases map to TRBD1. The sample taken for sequencing was blood. Written as DNA, the CDR3 is TGCAGTGCTAGAGTTCAGGGGGCCGTGGGTGAGCAGTTCTTC. Its protein product is CSARVQGAVGEQFF.